These 32 T cell receptor beta chains originate from one sample sequenced in a study of shared clonotypes between healthy human individuals. The assay was immunoSEQ multiplex PCR, and TCRdb's table has in-frame clones only and misses some. The sample consists of over 850,000 clones, more than 75% of them appearing once. Sequenced sample: memory CD4+ T cells from PBMCs. Stated subset: CD45RA-negative fraction. The receptors come from a man aged 18-30 years in good health. Some clones in this sample may be carry-over from other donors' samples.

The V and J genes are TRBV4-3 and TRBJ2-2, with D unresolved. Germline values: CDR1 LGHNA, CDR2 YSLEER. Trimming pared 0 bases from V and 9 bases from J, leaving 5 bases between. The CDR3 contains 12 residues. CDR3 bases: TGCGCCAGCAGCCAAGATCGAAGGGAGCTGTTTTTT. Its translation: CASSQDRRELFF.

As regards this clone: Different DNA sequences within this sample yield the same CDR3. The chain is built from TRBV7-9 and TRBJ1-5; D gene unclear. V lost 5 bases to trimming and J lost 4 bases, with 9 bases between them. The germline V gene has CDR1 SEHNR and CDR2 FQNEAQ (reference sequence). This CDR3 spans 13 amino acids. The DNA for the CDR3 is TGTGCCAGCAGCGGAACCGGGAATCAGCCCCAGCATTTT. Its translation: CASSGTGNQPQHF. Based on the CDR3 plus reference TRBV7-9 and TRBJ1-5, the full variable domain is DTGVSQNPRHKITKRGQNVTFRCDPISEHNRLYWYRQTLGQGPEFLTYFQNEAQLEKSRLLSDRFSAERPKGSFSTLEIQRTEQGDSAMYLCASSGTGNQPQHFGDGTRLSIL.

The V gene is TRBV29-1, the J gene TRBJ1-2, with 7 positions matching TRBD1. Germline V CDR1 and CDR2: SQVTM, ANQGSEA. The CDR3 sequence is 14 residues long. J was trimmed by 3 bases and V by 4 bases; bases with no gene match: 8. This CDR3 reads CSVVGRGRDYGYTF. CDR3 DNA sequence: TGCAGCGTTGTCGGAAGGGGGCGCGACTATGGCTACACCTTC.

V usage is TRBV7-2 and J usage is TRBJ2-2; D not certain. This CDR3 is 14 amino acids long. Per the germline V gene, CDR1 is SGHTA and CDR2 is FQGNSA. V was pared by 1 base and J by 6 bases, with 9 bases between. CDR3 amino acids: CASSLGGGSGELFF. CDR3 bases: TGTGCCAGCAGCTTAGGTGGTGGGTCCGGGGAGCTGTTTTTT.

This clone was seen once. V usage is TRBV20-1 and J usage is TRBJ2-1; the D is unclear. CDR3 length equals 11 residues. CDR1 and CDR2 (germline): DFQATT, SNEGSKA (reference sequence). Trimming removed 0 bases at V and 9 bases at J, with 6 bases between. CDR3: CSARDTREQFF. CDR3 nucleotide sequence: TGCAGTGCTAGAGATACGCGTGAGCAGTTCTTC.

There are a few counts of this clone. Other DNA sequences within the sample encode an identical CDR3. The CDR3 region is CASSSSSYEQYF. CDR3 nucleotides: TGTGCCAGCAGTTCAAGCTCCTACGAGCAGTACTTC. The chain carries TRBV27 and TRBJ2-7; D is unresolved. Trimming pared 4 bases from V and 0 bases from J, leaving 4 bases between. The CDR3 has 12 amino acids. The germline gives CDR1 MNHEY, CDR2 SMNVEV (reference sequence).

V gene TRBV2 combines with J gene TRBJ1-2; D uncertain. There are 13 residues in the CDR3. V lost 4 bases and J lost 0, with 6 bases in between. Germline V gives CDR1 SNHLY, CDR2 FYNNEI. The CDR3 nucleotides read TGTGCCAGCAGTGTGGCACCTAACTATGGCTACACCTTC. Translating it yields CASSVAPNYGYTF.

This sequence joins TRBV28 and TRBJ2-3, with D perhaps TRBD2 (6 bases). Germline loops: CDR1 MDHEN, CDR2 SYDVKM. The CDR3 consists of 14 residues. Trimming cost V 7 bases and J 2 bases, with 13 bases left between them. The CDR3 sequence is CASTIAAHTDTQYF. The CDR3 DNA reads as TGTGCCAGCACAATAGCGGCCCACACAGATACGCAGTATTTT.

The V gene is TRBV28, the J gene TRBJ1-3, with D maybe TRBD1 (6 bases). The CDR3 covers 16 residues. Germline V gene data show CDR1 as MDHEN and CDR2 as SYDVKM. V was clipped by 5 bases and J by 0 bases, with 14 bases between them. CDR3 residues: CASSDWGQDSGNTIYF. In nucleotides, the CDR3 is TGTGCCAGCAGTGATTGGGGACAAGACTCTGGAAACACCATATATTTT.

The rearrangement links TRBV5-1 to TRBJ2-1; 7 bases are a match to TRBD1. Germline V gene lookup returns CDR1 SGHRS and CDR2 YFSETQ. This CDR3 comprises 14 residues. V dropped 5 bases and J dropped 5; count of bases not matched to a gene: 7. CDR3 loop: CASRPGQNDNEQFF. As DNA, the CDR3 is TGCGCCAGCAGGCCGGGACAGAACGACAATGAGCAGTTCTTC.

In its sample, this clone was seen a few times. The V gene is TRBV18, the J gene TRBJ2-7, with D perhaps given as TRBD1 or TRBD2 (5 bases each). The CDR3 loop spans 14 amino acids. The germline V and J ends were trimmed by 6 bases and 0 bases, with 12 bases remaining between them. CDR1 is KGHSH and CDR2 is LQKENI in the germline V gene. CDR3 loop: CASSVGTDSYEQYF. DNA of the CDR3: TGTGCCAGCTCGGTTGGGACCGACTCCTACGAGCAGTACTTC.

On this clone: The junction differs from germline at one of its ends, possibly a read error. The rearrangement links TRBV15 to TRBJ1-5; 8 nucleotides align to TRBD1. The length of the CDR3 is 12 residues. CDR1 and CDR2 from the germline V gene are LNHNV and YYDKDF (reference sequence). DNA of the CDR3: TGTGCCACCAGCAGACCGACAGGGGAGGTCAGTTTT. This encodes CATSRPTGEVSF.

This clone was seen just once. DNA for the CDR3: TGCGCCAGCAGGGAAAAAAAACAGCGAATCTCTGGAAACACCATATATTTT. Residues: CASREKKQRISGNTIYF. The chain combines TRBV10-1 with TRBJ1-3; D is ambiguous. This CDR3 region has 17 residues. CDR1 is WNHNN and CDR2 is SYGVQD in the germline V gene (reference sequence). The V gene lost 6 bases and the J gene lost 0 bases, with 18 bases spanning the gap.

This clone was detected only a few times. The CDR3 nucleotides are TGCGCCAGCAGCCAAGATAGGGGGCTTAACACTGAAGCTTTCTTT. Encoded protein: CASSQDRGLNTEAFF. The chain is built from TRBV4-3 and TRBJ1-1; TRBD1 matches at 7 bases. With V trimmed by 0 bases and J by 2 bases, 3 bases remained unmatched. Looked up from germline, CDR1 is LGHNA and CDR2 is YSLEER. CDR3 length: 15 residues.

In its sample, this clone was seen once. CDR3 nucleotide sequence: TGTGCCAGTAGCTCAGGGTACGAGCAGTACTTC. This codes for CASSSGYEQYF. The rearrangement joins TRBV19 to TRBJ2-7; D is perhaps TRBD1 (5 bases). This CDR3 has 11 amino acids. The V and J ends lost 6 bases and 4 bases respectively, with 7 bases between them. CDR1 is LNHDA and CDR2 is SQIVND in the germline V gene (reference sequence).

V and J are TRBV28 and TRBJ1-3; possibly TRBD1 for D (5 bases). V was clipped by 7 bases and J by 2 bases, with 12 bases between them. CDR1 is MDHEN and CDR2 is SYDVKM in the germline V gene. The CDR3 spans 14 residues. The CDR3: CASTRAGPGNTIYF. CDR3 DNA sequence: TGTGCCAGCACCAGGGCAGGGCCTGGAAACACCATATATTTT.

Of note for this clone: A read error is possible here, since a much larger clone lies one base away. V usage is TRBV7-6 and J usage is TRBJ1-1; D remains ambiguous. CDR1 and CDR2 from the germline V gene are SGHVS and FNYEAQ. Trimming pared 1 base from V and 0 bases from J, leaving 3 bases between. This CDR3 has 13 residues. CDR3 residues: CASSLEMNTEAFF. The DNA of the CDR3 is TGTGCCAGCAGCTTAGAAATGAACACTGAAGCTTTCTTT.

At least ten counts were recorded for this clone. The chain employs TRBV18 and TRBJ1-1, with 8 nucleotides matching TRBD1. V trimming: 0 bases; J trimming: 4 bases; junction bases outside the gene matches: 7. CDR3 length: 16 residues. Germline CDR1 and CDR2: KGHSH and LQKENI. In DNA, the CDR3 is TGTGCCAGCTCACCACCGCGATCACAGGGGGGCACTGAAGCTTTCTTT. Its translation is CASSPPRSQGGTEAFF.

This clone has only a few counts. The chain joins TRBV4-1 to TRBJ1-5, with D hard to call. The CDR3 runs 14 residues. The germline V gene has CDR1 MGHRA and CDR2 YSYEKL. Trimming took off 2 bases at V and 5 bases at J, with 10 bases between the two ends. The CDR3 spells CASSQLPVDQPQHF. The CDR3 DNA follows: TGCGCCAGCAGCCAACTTCCAGTGGATCAGCCCCAGCATTTT.

This chain links TRBV5-4 with TRBJ2-4, with TRBD1 identical over 7 bases. Looked up from germline, CDR1 is SGHNT and CDR2 is YYREEE (reference sequence). CDR3 size: 14 residues. The ends lost 2 bases at V and 8 bases at J; junction bases unmatched: 7. CDR3 loop: CASSLKGAGDIQYF. CDR3 DNA: TGTGCCAGCAGCTTAAAGGGGGCCGGAGACATTCAGTACTTC.

The chain combines TRBV18 with TRBJ1-5; tentatively, D is TRBD1 (5 bases). The length of the CDR3 is 14 residues. V lost 0 bases, J lost 3 bases, and 6 bases lay in between. CDR1 and CDR2 from the germline V gene are KGHSH and LQKENI. The chain's CDR3 is CASSPPGTNQPQHF. CDR3 sequence (DNA): TGTGCCAGCTCACCACCGGGGACCAATCAGCCCCAGCATTTT. Full variable domain (missing parts from reference TRBV18 and TRBJ1-5): NAGVMQNPRHLVRRRGQEARLRCSPMKGHSHVYWYRQLPEEGLKFMVYLQKENIIDESGMPKERFSAEFPKEGPSILRIQQVVRGDSAAYFCASSPPGTNQPQHFGDGTRLSIL.

Only a few counts were recorded for this clone. The V gene is TRBV27, the J gene TRBJ1-1, with D tentatively TRBD1 (5 bases). The CDR3 is 15 residues long. Germline V gene sequence: CDR1 MNHEY, CDR2 SMNVEV (reference sequence). The germline V and J ends were trimmed by 2 bases and 2 bases, with 12 bases remaining between them. CDR3 in DNA: TGTGCCAGCAGTTTACTGCAGGGATTTAACACTGAAGCTTTCTTT. Translated, it gives CASSLLQGFNTEAFF.

This chain joins TRBV30 and TRBJ1-2; TRBD1 agrees at 8 bases. CDR1 and CDR2 (germline): GTSNPN, SVGIG (reference sequence). The CDR3 loop spans 13 amino acids. V gave up 5 bases and J gave up 6 bases; unmatched junction bases: 8. The CDR3 DNA sequence: TGTGCCTGGGGACAGGGTAGAAATGATGGCTACACCTTC. It is translated as CAWGQGRNDGYTF.

This chain joins TRBV5-1 and TRBJ1-2; 12 bases fit TRBD1. V was clipped by 2 bases and J by 7 bases; unmatched bases: 3. In germline, CDR1 is SGHRS, CDR2 YFSETQ. This CDR3 contains 14 residues. The CDR3 reads CASSFGTGGGGYTF. CDR3 DNA: TGCGCCAGCAGCTTCGGGACAGGGGGCGGTGGCTACACCTTC.

This chain links TRBV19 with TRBJ2-1; no clear D. Germline V CDR1 and CDR2: LNHDA, SQIVND (reference sequence). V lost 6 bases and J 9 bases, leaving 9 bases between the germline ends. The CDR3 is 11 residues long. CDR3 nucleotide sequence: TGTGCCAGTAGAGAGTATACTGAGCAGTTCTTC. This sequence encodes CASREYTEQFF.

The chain employs TRBV7-2 and TRBJ2-5; 10 bases line up with TRBD2. The ends lost 3 bases at V and 1 base at J; junction bases unmatched: 5. CDR1 is SGHTA, CDR2 FQGNSA, per germline. This CDR3 comprises 16 residues. CDR3: CASSFIIAGGQETQYF. The CDR3 region has the DNA TGTGCCAGCAGCTTCATCATAGCGGGAGGCCAAGAGACCCAGTACTTC.

The chain combines TRBV7-9 with TRBJ2-7; the D gene could be TRBD1 or TRBD2 (7 bases each). Trimming took off 5 bases at V and 6 bases at J, with 23 bases between the two ends. Germline lookup yields CDR1 SEHNR and CDR2 FQNEAQ (reference sequence). The CDR3 is made up of 16 amino acids. The CDR3 is CASSRTSRGQQREQYF. CDR3 nucleotides: TGTGCCAGCAGCAGGACTAGTAGGGGGCAACAGCGCGAGCAGTACTTC.

The J gene is TRBJ2-3, the V gene TRBV14; a weak D match, TRBD2 (5 bases). V was clipped by 0 bases and J by 7 bases, with 8 bases between them. The CDR3 extends over 13 amino acids. Germline assignment: CDR1 SGHDN and CDR2 FVKESK. DNA for the CDR3: TGTGCCAGCAGCCAAGATCTAGCATATACGCAGTATTTT. Translating gives CASSQDLAYTQYF.

The V call is TRBV19, the J call TRBJ2-5; the D gene is possibly TRBD2 (6 bases). CDR3 size: 13 residues. V was cut by 3 bases and J by 3 bases, with 8 bases left in between. Per the germline V gene, CDR1 is LNHDA and CDR2 is SQIVND (reference sequence). CDR3 region: CASSIGLKETQYF. As DNA, the CDR3 is TGTGCCAGTAGTATCGGACTAAAAGAGACCCAGTACTTC.

V usage is TRBV7-6 and J usage is TRBJ2-7, with 7 bases fitting TRBD2. The CDR3 contains 16 residues. V was pared by 1 base and J by 2 bases, with 8 bases of the junction left unmatched. In germline, CDR1 is SGHVS, CDR2 FNYEAQ. The CDR3 protein is CASSLVGGSQPYEQYF. CDR3 bases: TGTGCCAGCAGCTTAGTCGGCGGGAGCCAGCCCTACGAGCAGTACTTC.

This chain connects TRBV5-1 to TRBJ2-3, with 7 bases identical to TRBD1. Germline CDR1 is SGHRS and CDR2 is YFSETQ. This CDR3 has 17 amino acids. J lost 4 bases, V lost 1 base, and 12 bases had no gene match. CDR3 DNA: TGCGCCAGCAGCTTGATCACTACAGGGGTTGGAGCAGATACGCAGTATTTT. Protein product: CASSLITTGVGADTQYF.

The sample holds many counts of this clone. Other DNA variants within this sample encode the same CDR3. J is TRBJ1-2 and V is TRBV29-1, with TRBD1 identical over 7 bases. The CDR3 spans 12 residues. Germline V gives CDR1 SQVTM, CDR2 ANQGSEA. V dropped 5 bases and J dropped 8; count of bases not matched to a gene: 8. CDR3 DNA: TGCAGCGTTTTGGTAGGGGGCGCGGGCTACACCTTC. It translates to CSVLVGGAGYTF.